Sequencing of this T cell receptor (beta chain) was carried out in a study of blood T cell repertoires in COVID-19. For the study at large: Samples representing acute and convalescent COVID-19 were sourced from the United States, Italy and Spain. PBMCs, B-cell-depleted T cells, or T cells were the source of the cDNA or gDNA that made up the material.

Patients in Seattle were enrolled during active infection, then followed longitudinally. Authors' processing steps: Nucleated cell number was recorded as an estimate derived from reference gene primer amplification. Clones were sequenced by immunoSEQ multiplex PCR, and TCRdb holds only the in-frame ones, with some missing. The DNA was the basis for D and trimming; V, J and clone size are from that table. The sample records tens of thousands of clones, roughly 90% being singletons. Germline V gives CDR1 KGHSH, CDR2 LQKENI. V shed 8 bases, J shed 0 bases, and the junction held 8 bases outside the gene matches. CDR3 size: 15 residues.

The chain carries TRBV18 and TRBJ2-5; 8 bases are shared with TRBD1. The specimen was peripheral blood. This clonotype was sampled from a man aged 60 to 69 with COVID-19, enrolled during active disease. The CDR3 DNA reads as TGTGCCAGCCGTGGACAGGGAGAGTACCAAGAGACCCAGTACTTC. Translating gives CASRGQGEYQETQYF.